The 21 T cell receptor beta chains listed next were all sequenced from one sample in a study of blood T cell repertoires in COVID-19. Profiling relied on immunoSEQ multiplex PCR, and the TCRdb table lists in-frame clones only, not all of them. The sample lists hundreds of thousands of clones; around 90% were seen once. The sample comprised PBMCs or T cells enriched from blood (not recorded which). These receptors were obtained from a woman between 18 and 29 years old with acute COVID-19.

This clone was observed once. The chain links TRBV11-2 to TRBJ2-2, with 8 positions matching TRBD2. The CDR3 loop spans 16 amino acids. The germline CDR1 and CDR2 sequences are SGHAT and FQNNGV. The J segment lost 4 bases and the V segment lost 7 bases, leaving 11 bases of the junction unmatched. The CDR3 DNA sequence: TGTGCCAGCACCTCGCCAGCGGGAGCGCTCACCGGGGAGCTGTTTTTT. The encoded protein is CASTSPAGALTGELFF.

V usage is TRBV9 and J usage is TRBJ2-7, with a possible D match to TRBD2 (6 bases). Trimming left V 0 bases short and J 6 bases short, with 19 bases between. The germline CDR1 and CDR2 sequences are SGDLS and YYNGEE. The CDR3 loop spans 16 amino acids. In DNA form, the CDR3 reads TGTGCCAGCAGCGTAGTCCCGACTAGTTTCGAAGCCGAGCAGTACTTC. Residues: CASSVVPTSFEAEQYF.

CDR3 sequence (DNA): TGCGCCAGCAGCCAGCCAAGTGCAACAGGTAGCCAGCCCCAGCATTTT. This translates into CASSQPSATGSQPQHF. The V and J genes are TRBV4-1 and TRBJ1-5; D possibly corresponds to TRBD1 (5 bases). This CDR3 contains 16 residues. The ends were cut back, 3 bases at V and 7 bases at J, with 19 bases in the middle. Germline V gene data show CDR1 as MGHRA and CDR2 as YSYEKL.

The chain employs TRBV12-5 and TRBJ2-1; 7 positions match TRBD1. The V segment lost 2 bases and the J segment 8 bases; nucleotides outside the gene matches: 15. The CDR3 is made up of 17 amino acids. Germline CDR1 and CDR2: LGHNT and FRNRAP. For the CDR3, the DNA is TGTGCTAGTGGTTTGCGCCGTTGGACAGGAACCTCCCATGAGCAGTTCTTC. As protein: CASGLRRWTGTSHEQFF.

V gene TRBV11-2 combines with J gene TRBJ1-4, with 12 nucleotides matching TRBD1. Per germline, CDR1 SGHAT and CDR2 FQNNGV. Trimming cost V 4 bases and J 8 bases; bases outside gene matches: 14. The CDR3 spans 18 residues. The CDR3 bases are TGTGCCAGCAGCTCCATCCAAGGGACAGGGGGCGCGGTCGAAAAACTGTTTTTT. Its protein product is CASSSIQGTGGAVEKLFF.

J is TRBJ2-1 and V is TRBV6-4, with 13 bases lining up with TRBD2. CDR1 and CDR2 (germline): MRHNA, SNTAGT. V shed 5 bases, J shed 7 bases, and the junction held 8 bases outside the gene matches. This CDR3 contains 16 residues. The CDR3 region has the DNA TGTGCCAGCAGTCGAGACGGGACTAGCGGGAATAATGAGCAGTTCTTC. It codes for CASSRDGTSGNNEQFF.

The genes are TRBV15 and TRBJ2-7; unclear D gene. Trimming pared 0 bases from V and 2 bases from J, leaving 11 bases between. The CDR3 extends over 15 amino acids. The germline V gene encodes CDR1 LNHNV and CDR2 YYDKDF (reference sequence). The CDR3 DNA sequence: TGTGCCACCAGCAGAGATCCCGGCCAGGCCTACGAGCAGTACTTC. Amino acids: CATSRDPGQAYEQYF.

The J gene is TRBJ2-7, the V gene TRBV28, with TRBD1 matching over 7 bases. The CDR3 sequence is 14 residues long. Germline CDR1 and CDR2: MDHEN and SYDVKM. The V gene end was trimmed by 5 bases and the J gene end by 7 bases; junction bases not matched to a gene: 11. The CDR3 DNA is TGTGCCAGCAGTACCGACAGGGTACGACGGGAGCAGTACTTC. Protein product: CASSTDRVRREQYF.

J is TRBJ1-1 and V is TRBV18; D call uncertain. Germline loops: CDR1 KGHSH, CDR2 LQKENI. The CDR3 extends over 15 amino acids. V was pared by 1 base and J by 8 bases, with 17 bases between. In nucleotides, the CDR3 is TGTGCCAGCTCACCACAGAAGACGGGTAATCCCGAAGCTTTCTTT. It codes for CASSPQKTGNPEAFF.

The rearrangement links TRBV5-1 to TRBJ2-1, with 8 bases matching TRBD1. The CDR3 totals 16 residues. Trimming removed 2 bases from V and 2 bases from J; junction bases left unmatched: 6. Germline loops: CDR1 SGHRS, CDR2 YFSETQ. CDR3 residues: CASSLRGQETYNEQFF. CDR3 in DNA: TGCGCCAGCAGCTTACGGGGACAGGAGACCTACAATGAGCAGTTCTTC.

The chain joins TRBV27 to TRBJ1-2, with D possibly TRBD1 on 5 matching bases. V was cut by 3 bases and J by 5 bases, with 10 bases left in between. Germline-derived CDR1 and CDR2 are MNHEY and SMNVEV (reference sequence). This CDR3 has 13 amino acids. CDR3 coding DNA: TGTGCCAGCAGTTTTCAGGGTTATTATGGCTACACCTTC. It encodes CASSFQGYYGYTF.

The chain combines TRBV2 with TRBJ1-1; TRBD1 is a possible D gene (6 bases). V shed 11 bases and J shed 4 bases, with 17 bases lying between them. Germline V gene data show CDR1 as SNHLY and CDR2 as FYNNEI. The CDR3 sequence is 13 residues long. CDR3 protein: CAGGREVGTEAFF. In DNA form, the CDR3 reads TGTGCCGGGGGGCGGGAGGTTGGCACTGAAGCTTTCTTT.

The chain employs TRBV5-1 and TRBJ2-5; no definite D call. The CDR3 runs to 15 residues. The germline V gene encodes CDR1 SGHRS and CDR2 YFSETQ. V lost 2 bases, J lost 3 bases, and 14 bases lay in between. CDR3 sequence: CASSFHPDPKETQYF. The CDR3 DNA is TGCGCCAGCAGCTTCCACCCAGATCCCAAAGAGACCCAGTACTTC.

The J gene is TRBJ2-1, the V gene TRBV27, with D perhaps TRBD2 (6 bases). Between the trimmed V and J ends, which lost 5 bases and 1 base, there was a span of 15 bases. CDR1 and CDR2 (germline): MNHEY, SMNVEV (reference sequence). This CDR3 is 16 amino acids long. The CDR3 protein is CASSPSTRFSYNEQFF. CDR3 in DNA: TGTGCCAGCAGTCCATCGACTAGATTTTCCTACAATGAGCAGTTCTTC.

V usage is TRBV24-1 and J usage is TRBJ2-1, with 10 bases that match TRBD2. CDR3 size: 14 residues. Trimming at V came to 3 bases and at J to 9 bases, leaving 4 bases not matched to a gene. CDR1 and CDR2 from the germline V gene are KGHDR and SFDVKD. This CDR3 is CATSDLAGVSEQFF. The CDR3 DNA follows: TGTGCCACCAGTGATCTAGCGGGAGTGAGTGAGCAGTTCTTC.

The chain combines TRBV6-2 or TRBV6-3 with TRBJ2-7; no clear D gene. Germline lookup yields CDR1 MNHEY and CDR2 SVGEGT. The CDR3 is 12 amino acids. V was clipped by 5 bases and J by 2 bases, with 7 bases between them. The CDR3 bases are TGTGCCAGCAGTACAGTAGCCTACGAGCAGTACTTC. Amino acids: CASSTVAYEQYF.

This clone was picked up one time. As DNA, the CDR3 is TGTGCCTGGAGTCCTAACCCCGGGACTAGTATCGAGCAGTTCTTC. The encoded protein is CAWSPNPGTSIEQFF. The rearrangement uses TRBV30 and TRBJ2-1; 8 bases fit TRBD2. The germline gives CDR1 GTSNPN, CDR2 SVGIG (reference sequence). V shed 2 bases and J 10 bases; nucleotides not matched to a gene: 13. This CDR3 is 15 amino acids long. Full variable domain (rest looked up from reference TRBV30 and TRBJ2-1): SQTIHQWPATLVQPVGSPLSLECTVEGTSNPNLYWYRQAAGRGLQLLFYSVGIGQISSEVPQNLSASRPQDRQFILSSKKLLLSDSGFYLCAWSPNPGTSIEQFFGPGTRLTVL.

J is TRBJ1-2 and V is TRBV14, with 7 bases fitting TRBD1. This CDR3 has 12 residues. Unmatched junction bases numbered 3, after V lost 4 bases and J lost 7 bases. CDR1 SGHDN and CDR2 FVKESK come from the germline V gene. The CDR3 sequence is CASSLGQAGYTF. CDR3 nucleotide sequence: TGTGCCAGCAGCCTCGGACAGGCTGGCTACACCTTC.

The chain recombines TRBV4-3 with TRBJ1-5; D ambiguous. Germline CDR1 and CDR2: LGHNA and YSLEER. Trimming took 0 bases from V and 4 from J, leaving 10 bases between them. CDR3 length equals 15 residues. The CDR3 DNA is TGCGCCAGCAGCCAAGATCGAAACAGTAATCAGCCCCAGCATTTT. It is translated as CASSQDRNSNQPQHF.

This clone was seen just once. V gene TRBV27 combines with J gene TRBJ1-5; D not certain. Trimming pared 3 bases from V and 9 bases from J, leaving 12 bases between. The CDR3 has 13 residues. CDR1 is MNHEY and CDR2 is SMNVEV in the germline V gene (reference sequence). This CDR3 reads CASSFNGVRPQHF. The CDR3 DNA sequence: TGTGCCAGCAGTTTTAACGGAGTGAGGCCCCAGCATTTT.

The rearrangement uses TRBV19 and TRBJ2-5; D may be TRBD1 (5 bases). Germline V gives CDR1 LNHDA, CDR2 SQIVND (reference sequence). The CDR3 is 15 amino acids. Trimming stripped 3 bases from V and 1 base from J, with 12 bases between. The CDR3 bases are TGTGCCAGTAGTATTTTGGGCAGGGCCCAAGAGACCCAGTACTTC. Protein sequence: CASSILGRAQETQYF.